Each of the 6 T cell receptor beta chains below was sequenced from the same sample in a study of shared clonotypes between healthy human individuals. The method was immunoSEQ multiplex PCR; TCRdb's version includes in-frame clones alone and lacks a portion of them. In the table there are 2.3 million or so clones, 80% to 95% of which are singletons. Sequenced sample: naive CD4+ T cells from PBMCs. Subset defined: CD45RA+ positively selected. The receptors here all came from a man between 18 and 29 years old in good health. Some clones in this sample may be carry-over from other donors' samples.

Comments on this clone: Other DNA sequences from this sample encode an identical CDR3 as well. The chain has TRBV2 and TRBJ1-3, with D possibly matching TRBD1 (6 bases). This CDR3 contains 14 residues. Germline CDR1 is SNHLY and CDR2 is FYNNEI. Trimming pared 6 bases from V and 4 bases from J, leaving 13 bases between. CDR3 bases: TGTGCCAGCAGGACAGGTTCGTCGGGAAACACCATATATTTT. Translated: CASRTGSSGNTIYF.

The chain employs TRBV5-1 and TRBJ1-1; D gene uncertain. Germline lookup yields CDR1 SGHRS and CDR2 YFSETQ. The V end was cut by 4 bases, the J end by 0 bases, with 10 bases between. The CDR3 runs to 14 residues. This chain's CDR3 is CASSENTMNTEAFF. The CDR3 DNA is TGCGCCAGCAGCGAAAATACCATGAACACTGAAGCTTTCTTT.

The gene calls are TRBV18 and TRBJ1-2; the D gene is possibly TRBD1 (5 bases). This CDR3 spans 15 amino acids. V was pared by 3 bases and J by 2 bases, with 13 bases between. Germline CDR1 reads KGHSH; CDR2 reads LQKENI. CDR3 nucleotides: TGTGCCAGCTCACCGGGTTTTGAGGGGAACTATGGCTACACCTTC. Protein: CASSPGFEGNYGYTF.

V usage is TRBV28 and J usage is TRBJ2-1; maybe TRBD2 (5 bases). Germline CDR1 is MDHEN and CDR2 is SYDVKM. Trimming cost V 6 bases and J 4 bases, with 13 bases left between them. The CDR3 has 14 residues. CDR3 sequence reads: CASSPERLYNEQFF. DNA of the CDR3: TGTGCCAGCAGCCCGGAGCGGTTATACAATGAGCAGTTCTTC.

The chain recombines TRBV19 with TRBJ1-4; D is possibly TRBD1 (6 bases). Germline V lookup: CDR1 LNHDA, CDR2 SQIVND (reference sequence). The CDR3 length is 16 residues. Trimming stripped 5 bases from V and 0 bases from J, with 13 bases between. The CDR3 spells CASSAGQSPTNEKLFF. DNA of the CDR3: TGTGCCAGTAGTGCAGGACAGTCACCAACTAATGAAAAACTGTTTTTT. Combining the CDR3 with reference TRBV19 and TRBJ1-4 gives the whole variable domain DGGITQSPKYLFRKEGQNVTLSCEQNLNHDAMYWYRQDPGQGLRLIYYSQIVNDFQKGDIAEGYSVSREKKESFPLTVTSAQKNPTAFYLCASSAGQSPTNEKLFFGSGTQLSVL.

V and J are TRBV29-1 and TRBJ1-3; tentatively, D is TRBD1 (6 bases). The V and J ends lost 3 bases and 4 bases respectively, with 16 bases between them. This CDR3 has 15 amino acids. The germline V gene encodes CDR1 SQVTM and CDR2 ANQGSEA. The CDR3 DNA reads TGCAGCGTTGACGGGTCGGGACACCGGGGAAACACCATATATTTT. Residues: CSVDGSGHRGNTIYF. The full variable domain, with the rest looked up from reference TRBV29-1 and TRBJ1-3, is SAVISQKPSRDICQRGTSLTIQCQVDSQVTMMFWYRQQPGQSLTLIATANQGSEATYESGFVIDKFPISRPNLTFSTLTVSNMSPEDSSIYLCSVDGSGHRGNTIYFGEGSWLTVV.